The rows below give T cell receptor beta chains drawn from one sample of a study of beta chain features in type 1 diabetes. Here immunoSEQ multiplex PCR was the method, and the copy in TCRdb shows in-frame clones only, minus some. The sample has 120,000 to 150,000 clones; about 10% are singletons. Sequencing input: naive CD4+ T cells from blood. The receptors come from a man aged 18 to 29 in good health. The CDR3 runs from the conserved cysteine through the conserved F or W. D genes are given only for firm matches. Size tells how often a clone was seen (once, few, many) or the class of an expanded clone, and some rows leave it out.

TRBJ1-4,few,.,TRBV7-2,CASSLAYSRGEKLFF,TGTGCCAGCAGCTTAGCGTACTCCCGGGGTGAAAAACTGTTTTTT
TRBJ2-7,.,.,TRBV18,CASSPMGPGQDYEQYF,TGTGCCAGCTCACCGATGGGGCCTGGGCAGGACTACGAGCAGTACTTC
TRBJ2-5,few,TRBD2,TRBV5-1,CASSPGARGGPATQYF,TGCGCCAGCAGCCCGGGCGCGCGGGGGGGCCCGGCGACCCAGTACTTC
TRBJ2-7,few,TRBD1,TRBV7-2,CASSLVTGGSSYEQYF,TGTGCCAGCAGCTTAGTGACAGGGGGCAGCTCCTACGAGCAGTACTTC
TRBJ2-5,few,TRBD1,TRBV6-5,CATTGGAETQYF,TGTGCCACCACAGGGGGCGCAGAGACCCAGTACTTC
TRBJ2-5,many,.,TRBV28,CASRSLETQYF,TGTGCCAGCAGATCCCTGGAGACCCAGTACTTC
TRBJ1-2,.,.,TRBV12-2,CASRLESCNRKNYGYTF,TGTGCAAGTCGCTTAGAGTCATGTAACAGAAAAAACTATGGCTACACCTTC
TRBJ2-1,many,.,TRBV11-1,CASSASDLVEQFF,TGTGCCAGCAGCGCCTCGGACTTGGTTGAGCAGTTCTTC
TRBJ2-3,many,TRBD1,TRBV7-3,CASSLTGTGPTDTQYF,TGTGCCAGCAGCTTAACGGGGACAGGGCCCACAGATACGCAGTATTTT
TRBJ1-6,.,.,TRBV19,CASSIGGGAKSSPLHF,TGTGCCAGTAGTATAGGTGGAGGGGCGAAAAGCTCACCCCTCCACTTT
TRBJ2-1,.,TRBD1,TRBV27,CASSASDRGLHNEQFF,TGTGCCAGCAGTGCCTCGGACAGGGGGCTCCACAATGAGCAGTTCTTC
TRBJ2-5,.,.,TRBV7-7,CASSSRTGGRETQYF,TGTGCCAGCAGCTCGCGCACCGGAGGGCGGGAGACCCAGTACTTC
TRBJ2-2,.,.,TRBV28,CASSLPLNTGELFF,TGTGCCAGCAGTCTCCCCTTGAACACCGGGGAGCTGTTTTTT
TRBJ1-2,few,.,TRBV18,CASSQQVANYGYTF,TGTGCCAGCTCACAACAGGTCGCTAACTATGGCTACACCTTC
TRBJ1-1,.,.,TRBV6-6,CASSSPTGPGTEAFF,TGTGCCAGCAGTTCCCCAACAGGGCCGGGCACTGAAGCTTTCTTT
TRBJ2-1,.,TRBD2,TRBV5-6,CASSLGLAGGVEQFF,TGTGCCAGCAGCTTGGGGCTGGCGGGGGGGGTTGAGCAGTTCTTC
TRBJ2-7,many,TRBD2,TRBV28,CASSTSGGIYEQYF,TGTGCCAGCAGTACTAGCGGGGGAATCTACGAGCAGTACTTC
TRBJ2-7,.,TRBD1,TRBV30,CAWEPTGLGEQYF,TGTGCCTGGGAGCCGACAGGGTTAGGCGAGCAGTACTTC
TRBJ1-1,few,.,TRBV7-2,CASSSRQAGGTEAFF,TGTGCCAGCAGCTCGAGACAAGCGGGTGGCACTGAAGCTTTCTTT
TRBJ2-3,many,TRBD1,TRBV7-2,CASSWDRAADTQYF,TGTGCCAGCAGCTGGGACAGGGCCGCAGATACGCAGTATTTT
TRBJ2-7,few,.,TRBV9,CASSVVPGAYYEQYF,TGTGCCAGCAGCGTAGTCCCAGGGGCTTACTACGAGCAGTACTTC
TRBJ1-2,once,.,TRBV19,CASSIDVQRSYGYTF,TGTGCCAGTAGTATAGACGTCCAAAGGAGCTATGGCTACACCTTC